This is a list of T cell receptor beta chains from one sample in a study of blood T cell repertoires in COVID-19. The repertoire was sequenced with immunoSEQ multiplex PCR; TCRdb's copy has only in-frame clones and lacks some. The sample holds over 100,000 clones, around nine tenths seen once. Input material: peripheral blood. These receptors originate from a human donor in a cohort sampled during active COVID-19. Both conserved end residues are part of each CDR3. D genes are given only for firm matches.

cdr3_length	v_call	j_call	d_call	cdr3_aa
14	TRBV10-3	TRBJ2-2	TRBD1	CAISARGSTGELFF
15	TRBV19	TRBJ2-2	TRBD1	CASSITLGGIGELFF
14	TRBV29-1	TRBJ2-1	TRBD1	CSVVRGQGANEQFF
16	TRBV11-2	TRBJ2-7	TRBD2	CASSLLQASGSYEQYF
11	TRBV6-5	TRBJ2-3	NA	CASRRLDTQYF
15	TRBV6-5	TRBJ2-5	TRBD2	CASSWEGQVRETQYF
18	TRBV6-1	TRBJ2-7	NA	CASSERLGNVKFSYEQYF
14	TRBV6-5	TRBJ2-7	TRBD1	CASTEDRGISEQYF
18	TRBV5-1	TRBJ2-5	NA	CASSPRVNPNPNRETQYF
14	TRBV10-1	TRBJ2-2	NA	CATIGRQITGELFF
14	TRBV5-1	TRBJ2-1	NA	CASSLTQGLNEQFF